Only a few counts were recorded for the clone carrying this T cell receptor (beta chain). Germline CDR1 SGHRS, CDR2 YFSETQ. V was trimmed by 4 bases and J by 2 bases, leaving 17 bases between them. The CDR3 has 16 amino acids. This sample is part of a study of CD8+CD57+ T cells in acquired aplastic anemia. The template used for profiling TCR beta VDJ and CDR3 was genomic DNA. TCRdb re-derived calls from the reads in MiXCR, one entry per CDR3 protein. The table records about 190,000 distinct CDR3 sequences, about 53% of them present only once. This sequence originates from a human donor in good health, serving as a control. The sample comprised sorted CD4+, CD8+, or CD8+CD57+ T cells (not recorded which) from PBMCs. This sequence joins TRBV5-1 and TRBJ2-3; D may be TRBD1 (6 bases). The CDR3 region is CASSADRIYNTDTQYF. CDR3 DNA: TGCGCCAGCAGCGCCGACAGGATCTACAACACAGATACGCAGTATTTT.